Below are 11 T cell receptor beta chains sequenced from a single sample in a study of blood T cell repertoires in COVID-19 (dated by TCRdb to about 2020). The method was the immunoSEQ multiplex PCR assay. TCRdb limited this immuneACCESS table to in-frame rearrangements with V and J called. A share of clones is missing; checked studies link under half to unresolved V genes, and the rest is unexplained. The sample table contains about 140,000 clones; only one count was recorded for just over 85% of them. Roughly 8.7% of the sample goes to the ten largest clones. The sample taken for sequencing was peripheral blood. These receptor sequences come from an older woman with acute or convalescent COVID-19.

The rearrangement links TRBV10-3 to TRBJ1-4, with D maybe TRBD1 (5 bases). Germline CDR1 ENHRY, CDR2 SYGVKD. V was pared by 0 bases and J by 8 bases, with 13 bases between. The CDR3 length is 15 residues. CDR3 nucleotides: TGTGCCATCAGTGAGTCTTCAGGGTGGAAGGAAAAACTGTTTTTT. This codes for CAISESSGWKEKLFF.

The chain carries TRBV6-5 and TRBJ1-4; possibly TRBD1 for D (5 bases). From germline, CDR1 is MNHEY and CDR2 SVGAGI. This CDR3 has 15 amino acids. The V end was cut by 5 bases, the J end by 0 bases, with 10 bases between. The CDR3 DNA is TGTGCCAGCAGTAACCAACAGGCAACTAATGAAAAACTGTTTTTT. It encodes CASSNQQATNEKLFF.

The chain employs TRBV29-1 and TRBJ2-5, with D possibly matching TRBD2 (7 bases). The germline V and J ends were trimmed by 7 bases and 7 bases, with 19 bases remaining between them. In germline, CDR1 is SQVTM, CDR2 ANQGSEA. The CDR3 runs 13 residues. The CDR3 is CSARGALATTQYF. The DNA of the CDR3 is TGCAGCGCTCGGGGGGCCTTAGCGACGACCCAGTACTTC. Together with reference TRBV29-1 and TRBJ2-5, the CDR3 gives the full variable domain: SAVISQKPSRDICQRGTSLTIQCQVDSQVTMMFWYRQQPGQSLTLIATANQGSEATYESGFVIDKFPISRPNLTFSTLTVSNMSPEDSSIYLCSARGALATTQYFGPGTRLLVL.

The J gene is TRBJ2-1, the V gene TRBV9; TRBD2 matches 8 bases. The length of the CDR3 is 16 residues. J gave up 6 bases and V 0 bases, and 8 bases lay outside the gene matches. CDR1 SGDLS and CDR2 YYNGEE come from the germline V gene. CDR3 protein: CASSVDGGGKRNEQFF. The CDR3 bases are TGTGCCAGCAGCGTAGATGGCGGGGGGAAACGCAATGAGCAGTTCTTC.

CDR3 in DNA: TGCGCCAGCAGCCCGAGCGGGGGGGCCTCCGGGGAGCTGTTTTTT. It specifies CASSPSGGASGELFF. The chain combines TRBV4-1 with TRBJ2-2; 10 bases are a match to TRBD2. There are 15 residues in the CDR3. J lost 6 bases, V lost 4 bases, and 5 bases had no gene match. Looked up from germline, CDR1 is MGHRA and CDR2 is YSYEKL.

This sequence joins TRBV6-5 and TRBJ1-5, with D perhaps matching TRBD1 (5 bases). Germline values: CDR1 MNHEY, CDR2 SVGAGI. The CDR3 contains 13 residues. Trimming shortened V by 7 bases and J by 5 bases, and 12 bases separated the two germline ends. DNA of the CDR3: TGTGCCAGCAAACGAGGGGAGGATCAGCCCCAGCATTTT. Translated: CASKRGEDQPQHF.

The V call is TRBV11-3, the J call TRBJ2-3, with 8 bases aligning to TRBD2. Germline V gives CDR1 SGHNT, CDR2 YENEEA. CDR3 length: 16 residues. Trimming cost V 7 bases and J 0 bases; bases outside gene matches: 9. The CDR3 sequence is CASTPRGLESTDTQYF. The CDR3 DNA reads TGTGCCAGCACCCCTCGGGGACTAGAGAGCACAGATACGCAGTATTTT.

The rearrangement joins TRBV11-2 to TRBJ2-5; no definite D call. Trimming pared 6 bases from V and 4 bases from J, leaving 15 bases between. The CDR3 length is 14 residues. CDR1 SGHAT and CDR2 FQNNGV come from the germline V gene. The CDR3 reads CASSGQRVGETQYF. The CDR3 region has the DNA TGTGCCAGCAGTGGGCAGAGAGTAGGAGAGACCCAGTACTTC.

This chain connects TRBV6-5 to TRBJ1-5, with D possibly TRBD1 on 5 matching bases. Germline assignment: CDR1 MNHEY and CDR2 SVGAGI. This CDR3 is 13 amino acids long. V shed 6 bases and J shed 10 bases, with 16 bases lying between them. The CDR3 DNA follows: TGTGCCAGCAGGCGGGACCGGGGGGGTCCCCAGCATTTT. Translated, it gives CASRRDRGGPQHF.

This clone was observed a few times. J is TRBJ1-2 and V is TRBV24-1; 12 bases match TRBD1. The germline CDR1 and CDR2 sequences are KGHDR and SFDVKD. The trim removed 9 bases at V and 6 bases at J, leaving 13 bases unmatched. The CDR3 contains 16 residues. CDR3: CATAPGQGAFGDGYTF. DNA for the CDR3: TGTGCCACCGCTCCGGGACAGGGGGCCTTCGGGGATGGCTACACCTTC.

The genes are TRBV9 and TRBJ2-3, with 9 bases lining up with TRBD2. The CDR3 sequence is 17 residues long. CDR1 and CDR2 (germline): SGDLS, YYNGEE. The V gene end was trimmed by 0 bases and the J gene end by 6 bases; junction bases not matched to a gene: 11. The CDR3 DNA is TGTGCCAGCAGCGTAGGGACCCGGGGGACTAGCTTTGATACGCAGTATTTT. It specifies CASSVGTRGTSFDTQYF.